Below are 8 T cell receptor beta chains sequenced from a single sample in a study of CD8 T cells in ankylosing spondylitis. TCRdb re-called the 5' RACE reads with MiXCR, one entry per CDR3 protein. The sample contains almost 250,000 distinct CDR3 sequences, roughly a third of which appear only once. The source material was blood, either unsorted or a sorted T cell fraction (not recorded which). The receptors come from a male donor with ankylosing spondylitis or in good health (not recorded which).

This clonotype was counted once. This chain uses TRBV3-1 with TRBJ2-3; D assignment may be TRBD1 or TRBD2 (5 bases each). Germline V gene lookup returns CDR1 LGHDT and CDR2 YNNKEL (reference sequence). Between the trimmed V and J ends, which lost 3 bases and 4 bases, there was a span of 8 bases. The CDR3 has 13 amino acids. CDR3 coding DNA: TGTGCCAGCAGCCAGGGGACGCCAGATACGCAGTATTTT. Amino acid sequence: CASSQGTPDTQYF.

This rearrangement joins TRBV29-1 to TRBJ1-2; D remains unclear. V was cut by 3 bases and J by 0 bases, with 8 bases left in between. Germline CDR1 is SQVTM and CDR2 is ANQGSEA. This CDR3 has 13 residues. The CDR3 bases are TGCAGCGTTGATGCCGATTCTAACTATGGCTACACCTTC. Residues: CSVDADSNYGYTF.

V and J are TRBV12-3 or TRBV12-4 and TRBJ2-7; 8 nucleotides match TRBD2. J gave up 5 bases and V 6 bases, and 6 bases lay outside the gene matches. The CDR3 totals 13 residues. The CDR3 spells CASSPIGRDEQYF. The CDR3 DNA follows: TGTGCCAGCAGCCCGATCGGGAGGGACGAGCAGTACTTC.

Here the CDR3 DNA reads TGTGCCAGCAGTACAAGCGGGGGGAACGGGGAGCTGTTTTTT. Translation: CASSTSGGNGELFF. The chain has TRBV6-1 and TRBJ2-2; 9 bases are a match to TRBD2. The germline gives CDR1 MNHNS, CDR2 SASEGT. Germline trimming cut 5 bases from V and 7 bases from J; bases unmatched to any gene: 5. The CDR3 loop spans 14 amino acids.

This clonotype was detected only a few times. For the CDR3, the DNA is TGCAGTGCTAGAGATTTGGGACAGGGGGCGACTCAGCCCCAGCATTTT. This translates into CSARDLGQGATQPQHF. The V and J genes are TRBV20-1 and TRBJ1-5; 12 bases agree with TRBD1. The CDR3 extends over 16 amino acids. The J segment lost 6 bases and the V segment lost 0 bases, leaving 6 bases of the junction unmatched. Germline values: CDR1 DFQATT, CDR2 SNEGSKA (reference sequence).

The gene calls are TRBV12-3 or TRBV12-4 and TRBJ1-1; D possibly corresponds to TRBD1 (5 bases). V dropped 3 bases and J dropped 0 bases, with 8 bases sitting between them. This CDR3 has 14 amino acids. The CDR3 nucleotides are TGTGCCAGCAGTTTTGGACATATGAACACTGAAGCTTTCTTT. It specifies CASSFGHMNTEAFF.

Comments on this clonotype: At one end, the junction sequence differs from germline, possibly due to a read error. The chain combines TRBV7-7 with TRBJ2-5; D remains unclear. The CDR3 contains 12 residues. The germline V gene has CDR1 SSHAT and CDR2 FNYEAQ (reference sequence). The DNA of the CDR3 is TGTGCTAGCAGCCATGGCGATGGGACCCAGTACTTC. Its protein is CASSHGDGTQYF.

The chain is built from TRBV7-9 and TRBJ2-1; the D gene is possibly TRBD1 (6 bases). Trimming left V 6 bases short and J 4 bases short, with 16 bases between. This CDR3 has 15 residues. Germline V gene data show CDR1 as SEHNR and CDR2 as FQNEAQ (reference sequence). The CDR3 DNA follows: TGTGCCAGCAGGCCCTTGGGGGCGATTTACAATGAGCAGTTCTTC. Translation gives CASRPLGAIYNEQFF.